These 30 T cell receptor beta chains were all obtained from the same sample, sequenced in a study of cytomegalovirus exposure and HLA in healthy donors. The PCR made use of 60 Vbeta and 13 Jbeta primers. The table came from immunoSEQ multiplex PCR; TCRdb's copy has only in-frame clones and leaves some out. Here the sample spans some 100,000 clones, about 75% being singletons. Source material: PBMCs. These receptors came from a woman younger than 30 in good health and CMV-seropositive.

This clone was detected once. The chain uses TRBV9 and TRBJ1-5; 8 positions agree with TRBD1. The CDR3 totals 18 residues. CDR1 and CDR2 (germline): SGDLS, YYNGEE. After removal of 0 bases from V and 0 bases from J, the junction contained 8 bases not matched to a gene. CDR3 amino acids: CASSVGPGTGDSNQPQHF. CDR3 sequence (DNA): TGTGCCAGCAGCGTAGGCCCCGGGACAGGAGATAGCAATCAGCCCCAGCATTTT.

The chain recombines TRBV5-7 with TRBJ1-5; TRBD1 agrees at 8 bases. TRBV5-7 is placed among ORFs of uncertain function. This CDR3 has 17 residues. The J segment lost 3 bases and the V segment lost 5 bases, leaving 13 bases of the junction unmatched. CDR3 amino acids: CASSHPRQGITNQPQHF. The CDR3 coding sequence is TGTGCCAGCAGTCACCCAAGACAGGGGATAACCAATCAGCCCCAGCATTTT.

The chain recombines TRBV5-1 with TRBJ1-2; a weak D match, TRBD1 (5 bases). Trimming took off 4 bases at V and 4 bases at J, with 11 bases between the two ends. This CDR3 spans 13 amino acids. Germline V lookup: CDR1 SGHRS, CDR2 YFSETQ. CDR3 loop: CASSAGQGYGYTF. CDR3 DNA sequence: TGCGCCAGCAGCGCGGGGCAGGGCTATGGCTACACCTTC.

A few counts support this clone. The chain employs TRBV28 and TRBJ2-2; tentatively, D is TRBD2 (5 bases). With 2 bases removed from V and 5 bases from J, the gap between germline ends came to 15 bases. CDR3 length: 16 amino acids. Germline CDR1 is MDHEN and CDR2 is SYDVKM. As DNA, the CDR3 is TGTGCCAGCAGTTTAACGGGATCTGGTTTAACCGGGGAGCTGTTTTTT. Its protein product is CASSLTGSGLTGELFF.

This clone was picked up a small number of times. This rearrangement joins TRBV5-3 to TRBJ1-5; 9 bases match TRBD1. TRBV5-3 has ORF status, its function being uncertain. The CDR3 has 15 residues. The trim removed 3 bases at V and 2 bases at J, leaving 3 bases unmatched. CDR3 amino acids: CARSSTGGRNQPQHF. CDR3 coding DNA: TGTGCCAGAAGCTCTACAGGGGGCCGCAATCAGCCCCAGCATTTT.

CDR3 residues: CATSRVPSGYNEQFF. The CDR3, as DNA: TGTGCCACCAGCAGAGTTCCTAGCGGATACAATGAGCAGTTCTTC. The chain carries TRBV15 and TRBJ2-1; the match to TRBD2 covers 7 bases. The V segment lost 1 base and the J segment 4 bases; nucleotides outside the gene matches: 4. The V gene's germline CDR1 is LNHNV and CDR2 YYDKDF (reference sequence). The CDR3 extends over 15 amino acids.

The chain employs TRBV7-8 and TRBJ2-7; 8 bases line up with TRBD1. Looked up from germline, CDR1 is SGHVS and CDR2 is FQNEAQ. CDR3 length equals 15 residues. V was clipped by 5 bases and J by 5 bases; unmatched bases: 11. The CDR3 sequence is CASSVSWTGLDEQYF. CDR3 DNA: TGTGCCAGCAGCGTCTCATGGACAGGGCTCGACGAGCAGTACTTC. Filled out from reference TRBV7-8 and TRBJ2-7, the complete variable domain reads GAGVSQSPRYKVAKRGQDVALRCDPISGHVSLFWYQQALGQGPEFLTYFQNEAQLDKSGLPSDRFFAERPEGSVSTLKIQRTQQEDSAVYLCASSVSWTGLDEQYFGPGTRLTVT.

The chain's CDR3 is CASSFPGDEQYF. For the CDR3, the DNA is TGTGCCAGCAGTTTTCCGGGGGACGAGCAGTACTTC. The rearrangement joins TRBV27 to TRBJ2-7; a possible D gene is TRBD2 (6 bases). V dropped 3 bases and J dropped 5 bases, with 8 bases sitting between them. The length of the CDR3 is 12 residues. CDR1 and CDR2 from the germline V gene are MNHEY and SMNVEV (reference sequence).

The V and J genes are TRBV19 and TRBJ1-1; D may be TRBD1 (6 bases). This CDR3 contains 15 residues. From germline, CDR1 is LNHDA and CDR2 SQIVND (reference sequence). V was pared by 5 bases and J by 0 bases, with 13 bases between. The CDR3: CASSFGGSVNTEAFF. In nucleotides, the CDR3 is TGTGCCAGTAGTTTTGGGGGCTCGGTGAACACTGAAGCTTTCTTT.

This clone was counted a few times. The rearrangement links TRBV19 to TRBJ2-3; D is uncertain. CDR3 length: 18 residues. CDR1 and CDR2 (germline): LNHDA, SQIVND (reference sequence). Trimming stripped 6 bases from V and 0 bases from J, with 22 bases between. The CDR3 loop reads CASSPRSPVSLSTDTQYF. CDR3 bases: TGTGCCAGTAGCCCACGGTCGCCGGTGTCACTTAGCACAGATACGCAGTATTTT.

The gene calls are TRBV7-9 and TRBJ2-1; 9 bases are a match to TRBD2. This CDR3 comprises 14 residues. Per germline, CDR1 SEHNR and CDR2 FQNEAQ (reference sequence). V trimming: 6 bases; J trimming: 5 bases; junction bases outside the gene matches: 5. CDR3 in DNA: TGTGCCAGCAGTGGGCTAGCGGGGAACAATGAGCAGTTCTTC. It codes for CASSGLAGNNEQFF. The full variable domain, in which reference TRBV7-9 and TRBJ2-1 provide the parts outside the CDR3, is DTGVSQNPRHKITKRGQNVTFRCDPISEHNRLYWYRQTLGQGPEFLTYFQNEAQLEKSRLLSDRFSAERPKGSFSTLEIQRTEQGDSAMYLCASSGLAGNNEQFFGPGTRLTVL.

The chain carries TRBV4-1 and TRBJ2-2; D possibly corresponds to TRBD2 (6 bases). V lost 10 bases and J 5 bases, leaving 20 bases between the germline ends. CDR1 is MGHRA, CDR2 YSYEKL, per germline. The CDR3 totals 15 residues. CDR3 in DNA: TGCGCCACCGCATTAGCCGGGGAGGTTACCGGGGAGCTGTTTTTT. Residues: CATALAGEVTGELFF.

This clone was seen a handful of times. The chain uses TRBV4-1 and TRBJ2-1; the match to TRBD2 covers 10 bases. This CDR3 contains 18 residues. With 1 base clipped from V and 8 bases from J, the junction kept 14 bases outside the gene matches. From germline, CDR1 is MGHRA and CDR2 YSYEKL. In DNA, the CDR3 is TGCGCCAGCAGCCAAGCAACTAGCGGGACTCACGGGGGTGATGAGCAGTTCTTC. Its translation is CASSQATSGTHGGDEQFF.

The chain carries TRBV28 and TRBJ1-4; unclear D gene. The V and J ends lost 5 bases and 7 bases respectively, with 20 bases between them. Germline CDR1 MDHEN, CDR2 SYDVKM. The CDR3 contains 16 residues. This CDR3 is CASSPIDPVEGEKLFF. The CDR3 DNA reads TGTGCCAGCAGTCCTATTGACCCGGTGGAGGGTGAAAAACTGTTTTTT.

The chain links TRBV19 to TRBJ2-6, with 9 nucleotides matching TRBD2. The CDR3 contains 17 residues. V shed 6 bases, J shed 0 bases, and the junction held 6 bases outside the gene matches. Germline CDR1 is LNHDA and CDR2 is SQIVND (reference sequence). This chain's CDR3 is CASRLLAGASGANVLTF. Here the CDR3 DNA reads TGTGCCAGTAGGCTACTAGCGGGTGCCTCTGGGGCCAACGTCCTGACTTTC.

This clone was seen just once. The CDR3 region is CASSFSGSGANVLTF. In DNA form, the CDR3 reads TGTGCCAGCAGTTTCAGCGGCTCTGGGGCCAACGTCCTGACTTTC. This chain connects TRBV28 to TRBJ2-6; a possible D gene is TRBD2 (5 bases). The CDR3 loop spans 15 amino acids. The V end was cut by 3 bases, the J end by 0 bases, with 6 bases between. Germline-derived CDR1 and CDR2 are MDHEN and SYDVKM.

CDR3: CASSTQGTEAFF. The CDR3 DNA follows: TGTGCCAGCAGCACCCAGGGTACTGAAGCTTTCTTT. The chain uses TRBV7-9 and TRBJ1-1; a possible D gene is TRBD1 (5 bases). Trimming cost V 5 bases and J 5 bases, with 9 bases left between them. The CDR3 covers 12 residues. Germline-derived CDR1 and CDR2 are SEHNR and FQNEAQ (reference sequence).

The chain joins TRBV6-1 to TRBJ1-5; D call uncertain. V lost 3 bases and J 9 bases, leaving 15 bases between the germline ends. CDR1 MNHNS and CDR2 SASEGT come from the germline V gene. There are 14 residues in the CDR3. The CDR3: CASSDLTPSWPQHF. The CDR3 DNA is TGTGCCAGCAGTGATCTAACCCCCTCATGGCCCCAGCATTTT.

The chain links TRBV7-9 to TRBJ2-1; TRBD2 aligns across 12 bases. CDR1 SEHNR and CDR2 FQNEAQ come from the germline V gene (reference sequence). J was trimmed by 7 bases and V by 5 bases; bases with no gene match: 6. The CDR3 is made up of 15 amino acids. This chain's CDR3 is CASSNLAGGPNEQFF. The DNA for the CDR3 is TGTGCCAGCAGCAACCTAGCGGGAGGGCCGAATGAGCAGTTCTTC.

This clone was found a few times. The V call is TRBV11-2, the J call TRBJ2-7; D is possibly TRBD1 (5 bases). The CDR3 is 14 amino acids. Germline values: CDR1 SGHAT, CDR2 FQNNGV. V was clipped by 5 bases and J by 3 bases, with 14 bases between them. CDR3 residues: CASSLQTEYYEQYF. CDR3 sequence (DNA): TGTGCCAGCAGCCTACAGACAGAATACTACGAGCAGTACTTC. Full variable domain (outside the CDR3, taken from reference TRBV11-2 and TRBJ2-7): EAGVAQSPRYKIIEKRQSVAFWCNPISGHATLYWYQQILGQGPKLLIQFQNNGVVDDSQLPKDRFSAERLKGVDSTLKIQPAKLEDSAVYLCASSLQTEYYEQYFGPGTRLTVT.

The V and J genes are TRBV10-2 and TRBJ2-5; D possibly corresponds to TRBD1 (6 bases). The CDR3 sequence is 15 residues long. Trimming took off 5 bases at V and 4 bases at J, with 17 bases between the two ends. Germline CDR1 WSHSY, CDR2 SAAADI. The CDR3 nucleotides read TGCGCCAGCAGTTCAACAGGGCTGTTAATAGAGACCCAGTACTTC. Its translation is CASSSTGLLIETQYF.

The chain has TRBV11-3 and TRBJ2-4; TRBD2 agrees at 7 bases. The trim removed 1 base at V and 2 bases at J, leaving 5 bases unmatched. The length of the CDR3 is 16 residues. Germline-derived CDR1 and CDR2 are SGHNT and YENEEA. As DNA, the CDR3 is TGTGCCAGCAGCTTAGGGGGGGGTGGGTCCAAAAACATTCAGTACTTC. It specifies CASSLGGGGSKNIQYF.

The J gene is TRBJ2-6, the V gene TRBV9; 12 bases agree with TRBD1. V dropped 3 bases and J dropped 3; count of bases not matched to a gene: 7. CDR3 length: 18 residues. In germline, CDR1 is SGDLS, CDR2 YYNGEE. The CDR3 region has the DNA TGTGCCAGCAGCGGGAGGGACAGGGGGCAAGGTGGGGCCAACGTCCTGACTTTC. This gives the protein CASSGRDRGQGGANVLTF.

This clone is a singleton in its sample. The chain joins TRBV11-1 to TRBJ2-2, with a weak D call TRBD1 (6 bases). Germline CDR1 and CDR2: SGHAT and FQDESV (reference sequence). Trimming took off 8 bases at V and 6 bases at J, with 22 bases between the two ends. The CDR3 extends over 16 amino acids. CDR3 region: CASSFWGLKGPGELFF. DNA of the CDR3: TGTGCCAGCTCGTTCTGGGGGCTGAAGGGCCCCGGGGAGCTGTTTTTT.

This chain uses TRBV5-1 with TRBJ1-6; D is possibly TRBD1 (5 bases). The CDR3 contains 16 residues. Looked up from germline, CDR1 is SGHRS and CDR2 is YFSETQ. V was pared by 2 bases and J by 5 bases, with 14 bases between. The CDR3 nucleotides read TGCGCCAGCAGCTTACAGGCTCGAAGGGATAATTCACCCCTCCACTTT. Protein: CASSLQARRDNSPLHF.

The chain employs TRBV5-1 and TRBJ1-3; TRBD1 aligns across 11 bases. The length of the CDR3 is 19 residues. V trimming: 1 base; J trimming: 3 bases; junction bases outside the gene matches: 12. Germline assignment: CDR1 SGHRS and CDR2 YFSETQ. The CDR3 DNA reads TGCGCCAGCAGCTTGACCGCAGGACAGGGGGCTTTGAGTGGAAACACCATATATTTT. This gives the protein CASSLTAGQGALSGNTIYF.

This clone was detected only a few times. This sequence joins TRBV7-2 and TRBJ1-1; D might be TRBD1 (5 bases). CDR1 and CDR2 (germline): SGHTA, FQGNSA. The CDR3 has 16 amino acids. V lost 4 bases, J lost 4 bases, and 19 bases lay in between. Here the CDR3 reads CASSSPVGGIPTEAFF. The CDR3 DNA is TGTGCCAGCAGCTCCCCCGTGGGGGGGATTCCCACTGAAGCTTTCTTT. Based on the CDR3 plus reference TRBV7-2 and TRBJ1-1, the full variable domain is GAGVSQSPSNKVTEKGKDVELRCDPISGHTALYWYRQSLGQGLEFLIYFQGNSAPDKSGLPSDRFSAERTGGSVSTLTIQRTQQEDSAVYLCASSSPVGGIPTEAFFGQGTRLTVV.

The chain recombines TRBV5-1 with TRBJ2-3; 8 bases match TRBD2. The V gene end was trimmed by 0 bases and the J gene end by 4 bases; junction bases not matched to a gene: 7. From germline, CDR1 is SGHRS and CDR2 YFSETQ. The CDR3 covers 16 residues. The CDR3 DNA sequence: TGCGCCAGCAGCTTGGGTGGAGCGGGAGTGGCAGATACGCAGTATTTT. It is translated as CASSLGGAGVADTQYF.

By share, this clone counts as medium-sized. The V gene is TRBV6-4, the J gene TRBJ2-6; perhaps TRBD2 as D (5 bases). The CDR3 sequence is 16 residues long. In germline, CDR1 is MRHNA, CDR2 SNTAGT. V gave up 6 bases and J gave up 4 bases, with 16 bases separating them. CDR3 sequence (DNA): TGTGCCAGCAGCCCTGACGAGGGTGCAGGGGCCAACGTCCTGACTTTC. This sequence encodes CASSPDEGAGANVLTF.

The V gene is TRBV19, the J gene TRBJ1-2; D ambiguous. Germline CDR1 is LNHDA and CDR2 is SQIVND (reference sequence). Between the trimmed V and J ends, which lost 7 bases and 2 bases, there was a span of 8 bases. CDR3 length: 12 amino acids. The CDR3 is CASTLPNYGYTF. The CDR3 DNA reads TGTGCCAGTACCCTCCCCAACTATGGCTACACCTTC.